A selection of T cell receptor beta chains follows, all from one sample in a study of identifying expanded T cells in peripheral blood. The protocol was immunoSEQ multiplex PCR, while the TCRdb copy is restricted to in-frame clones and leaves out a portion. The sample has 100,000 or so clones; roughly 88% are singletons. Sequences were obtained from blood. These receptors were taken from a person between 18 and 70 years old in good health. CDR3s include the opening cysteine and the closing phenylalanine or tryptophan. A D gene is named only where the DNA matches it firmly. Clone size appears in some rows only: once, few, many, or a class for an expanded clone.

17	TRBV18	TRBJ2-3	.	.	TGTGCCAGCTCACGGGTCGAAGGGGGACCTAGCACAGATACGCAGTATTTT	CASSRVEGGPSTDTQYF
17	TRBV7-9	TRBJ2-3	.	.	TGTGCCAGCAGCTTAGATTTAGGGGCCTCGGGCGCAGATACGCAGTATTTT	CASSLDLGASGADTQYF
14	TRBV15	TRBJ2-7	.	.	TGTGCCACCAGCGAGGAGGGAATGTCCTACGAGCAGTACTTC	CATSEEGMSYEQYF
17	TRBV5-1	TRBJ1-5	.	.	TGCGCCAGCAGCTTGGAAGCGCGGGGAAGTAGCAATCAGCCCCAGCATTTT	CASSLEARGSSNQPQHF
16	TRBV6-4	TRBJ1-1	.	.	TGTGCCAGCAGTGACTCCGGAGGGGCGCGGGGCACTGAAGCTTTCTTT	CASSDSGGARGTEAFF
16	TRBV14	TRBJ2-7	few	TRBD1	TGTGCCAGCAGCCAAGATGATAGACAGGGTTCCTACGAGCAGTACTTC	CASSQDDRQGSYEQYF
14	TRBV7-8	TRBJ2-7	.	.	TGTGCCAGCAGCTTAAGGCAGCTCTTCGACGAGCAGTACTTC	CASSLRQLFDEQYF
15	TRBV28	TRBJ2-7	few	TRBD2	TGTGCCAGCAGGCGGAGACTAGCGGTAACCTACGAGCAGTACTTC	CASRRRLAVTYEQYF
12	TRBV28	TRBJ2-5	.	.	TGTGCCAGCAGCGCCCCACGGGAGACCCAGTACTTC	CASSAPRETQYF
15	TRBV6-4	TRBJ2-3	.	TRBD1	TGTGCCAGCAGTCCTGACAGGGCTTATTCAGATACGCAGTATTTT	CASSPDRAYSDTQYF
14	TRBV25-1	TRBJ2-2	.	.	TGTGCCAGCAGTCCCCTTCAGGACACCGGGGAGCTGTTTTTT	CASSPLQDTGELFF
15	TRBV4-1	TRBJ2-2	once	TRBD2	TGCGCCAGCAGCCAAGAACTAGCGGGAACCGGGGAGCTGTTTTTT	CASSQELAGTGELFF
16	TRBV19	TRBJ1-5	.	.	TGTGCCAGTAGTATAGCTGGGGGGGGAGCGCTCCAGCCCCAGCATTTT	CASSIAGGGALQPQHF
14	TRBV29-1	TRBJ2-5	.	.	TGCAGCGTTGCCCCGGGAGGACAGCAAGAGACCCAGTACTTC	CSVAPGGQQETQYF
13	TRBV6-1	TRBJ1-2	few	.	TGTGCCAGCAGTGCACCTCCGGACTATGGCTACACCTTC	CASSAPPDYGYTF